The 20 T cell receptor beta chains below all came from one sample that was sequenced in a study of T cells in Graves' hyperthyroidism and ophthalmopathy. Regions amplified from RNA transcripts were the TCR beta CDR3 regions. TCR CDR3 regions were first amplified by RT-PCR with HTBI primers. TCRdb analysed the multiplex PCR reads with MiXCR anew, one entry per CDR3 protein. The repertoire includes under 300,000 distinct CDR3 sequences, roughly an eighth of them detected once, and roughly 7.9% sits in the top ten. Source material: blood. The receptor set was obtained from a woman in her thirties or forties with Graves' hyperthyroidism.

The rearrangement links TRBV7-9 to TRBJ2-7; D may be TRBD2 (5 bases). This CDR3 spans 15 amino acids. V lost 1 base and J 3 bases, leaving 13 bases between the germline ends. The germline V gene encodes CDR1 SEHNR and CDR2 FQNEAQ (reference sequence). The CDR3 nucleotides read TGTGCCAGCAGCTTAGAGCGTGGTAGCGTCTACGAGCAGTACTTC. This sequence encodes CASSLERGSVYEQYF.

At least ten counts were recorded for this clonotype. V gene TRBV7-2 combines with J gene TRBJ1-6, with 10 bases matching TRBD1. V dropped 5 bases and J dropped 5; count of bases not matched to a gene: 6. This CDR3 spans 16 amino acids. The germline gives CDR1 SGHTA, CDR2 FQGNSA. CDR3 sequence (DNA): TGTGCCAGCAGCACAGACAGGGGGCGCAATAATTCACCCCTCCACTTT. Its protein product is CASSTDRGRNNSPLHF.

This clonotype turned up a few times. The CDR3 is CASSLRQGAEAFF. CDR3 DNA sequence: TGTGCCAGCAGTTTACGACAGGGAGCTGAAGCTTTCTTT. This chain uses TRBV6-9 with TRBJ1-1; 7 nucleotides align to TRBD1. Germline V gene lookup returns CDR1 MNHGY and CDR2 SVAAGI. CDR3 length: 13 amino acids. Germline trimming cut 4 bases from V and 6 bases from J; bases unmatched to any gene: 5.

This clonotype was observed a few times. This chain's CDR3 is CASSWGSSGANVLTF. DNA for the CDR3: TGCGCCAGCAGTTGGGGTAGCTCTGGGGCCAACGTCCTGACTTTC. The V gene is TRBV5-1, the J gene TRBJ2-6; D ambiguous. Germline V lookup: CDR1 SGHRS, CDR2 YFSETQ. The V end lost 5 bases, the J end lost 0 bases, and 9 bases lay between the germline ends. This CDR3 is 15 amino acids long.

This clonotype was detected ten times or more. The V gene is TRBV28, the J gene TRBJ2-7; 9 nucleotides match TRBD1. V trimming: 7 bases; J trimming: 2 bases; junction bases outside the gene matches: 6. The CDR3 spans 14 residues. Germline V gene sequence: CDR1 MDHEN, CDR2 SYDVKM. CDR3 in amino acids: CASTRDRVPYEQYF. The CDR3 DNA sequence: TGTGCCAGCACCCGGGACAGGGTCCCCTACGAGCAGTACTTC. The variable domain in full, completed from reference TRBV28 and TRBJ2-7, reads DVKVTQSSRYLVKRTGEKVFLECVQDMDHENMFWYRQDPGLGLRLIYFSYDVKMKEKGDIPEGYSVSREKKERFSLILESASTNQTSMYLCASTRDRVPYEQYFGPGTRLTVT.

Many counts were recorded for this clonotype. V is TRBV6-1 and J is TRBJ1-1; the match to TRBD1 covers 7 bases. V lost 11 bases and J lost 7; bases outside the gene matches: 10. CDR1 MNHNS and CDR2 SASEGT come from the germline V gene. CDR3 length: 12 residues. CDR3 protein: CASGRGASEAFF. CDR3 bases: TGTGCCTCGGGCAGGGGGGCAAGTGAAGCTTTCTTT.

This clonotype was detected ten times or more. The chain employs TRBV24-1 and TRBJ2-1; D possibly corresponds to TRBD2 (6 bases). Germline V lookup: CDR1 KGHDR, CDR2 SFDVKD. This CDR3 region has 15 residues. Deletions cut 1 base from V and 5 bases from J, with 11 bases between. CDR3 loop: CATSDFPGLNNEQFF. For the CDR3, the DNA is TGTGCCACCAGTGATTTTCCGGGACTGAACAATGAGCAGTTCTTC.

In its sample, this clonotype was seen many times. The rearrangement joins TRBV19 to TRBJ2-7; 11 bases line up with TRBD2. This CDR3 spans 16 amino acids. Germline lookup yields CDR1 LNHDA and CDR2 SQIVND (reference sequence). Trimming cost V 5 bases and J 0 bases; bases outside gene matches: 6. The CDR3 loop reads CASSRLAGGTSYEQYF. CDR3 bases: TGTGCCAGTAGTCGCCTAGCGGGAGGAACCTCCTACGAGCAGTACTTC.

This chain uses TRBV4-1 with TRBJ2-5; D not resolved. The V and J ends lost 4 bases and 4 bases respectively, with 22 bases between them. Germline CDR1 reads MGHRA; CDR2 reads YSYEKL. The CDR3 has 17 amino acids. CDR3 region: CASSPRFGSGRRETQYF. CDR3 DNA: TGCGCCAGCAGCCCTCGCTTCGGTTCAGGACGCAGAGAGACCCAGTACTTC.

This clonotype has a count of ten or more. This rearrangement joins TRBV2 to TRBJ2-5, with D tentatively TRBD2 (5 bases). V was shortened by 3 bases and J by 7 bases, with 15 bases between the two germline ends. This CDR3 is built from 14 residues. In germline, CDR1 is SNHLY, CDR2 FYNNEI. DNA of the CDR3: TGTGCCAGCAGTGACCCCGGGGAAGGAGGGACCCAGTACTTC. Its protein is CASSDPGEGGTQYF.

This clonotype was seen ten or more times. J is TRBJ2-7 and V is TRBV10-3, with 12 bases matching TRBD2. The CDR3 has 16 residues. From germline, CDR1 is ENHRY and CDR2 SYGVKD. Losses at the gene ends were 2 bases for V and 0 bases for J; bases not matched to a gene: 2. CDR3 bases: TGTGCCATCAGTGAGCTAGCGGGAGGGAGCTCCTACGAGCAGTACTTC. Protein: CAISELAGGSSYEQYF.

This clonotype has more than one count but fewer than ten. The CDR3 is CASSVAPGDNSPLHF. Written as DNA, the CDR3 is TGTGCCAGCAGCGTAGCCCCAGGTGATAATTCACCCCTCCACTTT. V gene TRBV9 combines with J gene TRBJ1-6; D uncertain. Germline V gene lookup returns CDR1 SGDLS and CDR2 YYNGEE. The CDR3 sequence is 15 residues long. V lost 0 bases and J lost 5, with 9 bases in between.

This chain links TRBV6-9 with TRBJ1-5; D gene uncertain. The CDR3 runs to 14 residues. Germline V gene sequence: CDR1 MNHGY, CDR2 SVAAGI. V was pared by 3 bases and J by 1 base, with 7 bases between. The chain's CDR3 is CASSYTESNQPQHF. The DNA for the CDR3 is TGTGCCAGCAGTTACACGGAAAGCAATCAGCCCCAGCATTTT.

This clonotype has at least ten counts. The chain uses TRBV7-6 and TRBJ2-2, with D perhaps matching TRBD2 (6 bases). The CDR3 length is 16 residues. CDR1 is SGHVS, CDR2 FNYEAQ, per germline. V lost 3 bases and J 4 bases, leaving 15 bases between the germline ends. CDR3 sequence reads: CASSFSSGAGTGELFF. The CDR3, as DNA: TGTGCCAGCAGCTTTAGTAGCGGAGCCGGCACCGGGGAGCTGTTTTTT.

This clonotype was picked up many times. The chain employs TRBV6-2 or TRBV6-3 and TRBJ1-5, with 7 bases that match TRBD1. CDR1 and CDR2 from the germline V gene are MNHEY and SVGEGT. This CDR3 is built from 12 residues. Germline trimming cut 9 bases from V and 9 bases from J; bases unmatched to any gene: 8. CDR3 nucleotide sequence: TGTGCCAGTAGGACAGGCCTATTGCCCCAGCATTTT. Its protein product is CASRTGLLPQHF.

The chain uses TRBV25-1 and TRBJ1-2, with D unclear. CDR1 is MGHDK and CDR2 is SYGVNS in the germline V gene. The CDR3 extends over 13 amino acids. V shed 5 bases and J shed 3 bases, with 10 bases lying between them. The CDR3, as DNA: TGTGCCAGCAGTATGGGAACGGACTATGGCTACACCTTC. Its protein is CASSMGTDYGYTF.

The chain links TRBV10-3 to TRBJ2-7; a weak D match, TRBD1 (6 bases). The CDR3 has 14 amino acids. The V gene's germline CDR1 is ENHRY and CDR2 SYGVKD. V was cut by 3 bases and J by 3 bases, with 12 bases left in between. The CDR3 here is CAISEGDRSYEQYF. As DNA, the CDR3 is TGTGCCATCAGTGAAGGCGACAGGAGCTACGAGCAGTACTTC.

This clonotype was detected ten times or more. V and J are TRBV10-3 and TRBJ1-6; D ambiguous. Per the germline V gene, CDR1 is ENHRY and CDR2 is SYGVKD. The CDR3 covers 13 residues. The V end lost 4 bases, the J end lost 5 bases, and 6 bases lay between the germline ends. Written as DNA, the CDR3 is TGTGCCATCAGTGTACAGCATAATTCACCCCTCCACTTT. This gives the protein CAISVQHNSPLHF.

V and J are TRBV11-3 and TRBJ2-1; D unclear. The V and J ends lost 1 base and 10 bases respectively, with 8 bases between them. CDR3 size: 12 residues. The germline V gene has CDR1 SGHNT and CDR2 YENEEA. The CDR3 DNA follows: TGTGCCAGCAGCTTAGGGCGATCGGAGCAGTTCTTC. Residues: CASSLGRSEQFF. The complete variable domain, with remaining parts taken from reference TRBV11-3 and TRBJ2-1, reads EAGVVQSPRYKIIEKKQPVAFWCNPISGHNTLYWYLQNLGQGPELLIRYENEEAVDDSQLPKDRFSAERLKGVDSTLKIQPAELGDSAVYLCASSLGRSEQFFGPGTRLTVL.

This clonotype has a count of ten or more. In DNA, the CDR3 is TGTGCCAGCAGTTCCATTGGACTAGCGGGGAGGGGTTTCACAGATACGCAGTATTTT. This encodes CASSSIGLAGRGFTDTQYF. The chain carries TRBV28 and TRBJ2-3, with TRBD2 identical over 12 bases. Germline CDR1 reads MDHEN; CDR2 reads SYDVKM. The CDR3 is 19 amino acids. Trimming cost V 4 bases and J 2 bases; bases outside gene matches: 13.